The rows below give T cell receptor beta chains drawn from one sample of a study of blood T cell repertoires in COVID-19. Generated by immunoSEQ multiplex PCR, the TCRdb table keeps only in-frame clones and is missing some. The sample holds about 77,000 clones, over 70% seen once. The sample was peripheral blood. These TCRs come from a man in his 60s with acute or convalescent COVID-19. The CDR3 runs from the conserved cysteine through the conserved F or W. The D gene is left open where the match is weak. Where a row states a size, it is once, few, many or the class of an expanded clone; other rows omit it.

cdr3_nt cdr3_aa j_call v_call clone_size d_call
TGTGCCAGCAGTGTGAGACAGGGTCCCACTGAAGCTTTCTTT CASSVRQGPTEAFF TRBJ1-1 TRBV28 few TRBD1
TGTGCCAGCAGTCCACGGGACTACCTAGAGACAAGCACAGATACGCAGTATTTT CASSPRDYLETSTDTQYF TRBJ2-3 TRBV6-6 - TRBD2
TGCACCAGCAGCCAACCCTCGACTAGCGGGGGTCCGTTTTTGGCCCAGTACTTC CTSSQPSTSGGPFLAQYF TRBJ2-5 TRBV1 - -
TGTGCCACAGCAAGCGGGGTACGTCAGCCCCAGCATTTT CATASGVRQPQHF TRBJ1-5 TRBV6-5 - -
TGTGCCAGCAGCCAGACTAGCGGGGGGGCGTACAATGAGCAGTTCTTC CASSQTSGGAYNEQFF TRBJ2-1 TRBV7-2 - TRBD2
TGTGCCAGCAGCCGCGGGACTAGCGGGGGGGACGAGCAGTTCTTC CASSRGTSGGDEQFF TRBJ2-1 TRBV7-3 - TRBD2
TGCGCCAGCAGCCAAGATCAACAGGTTAACTATGGCTACACCTTC CASSQDQQVNYGYTF TRBJ1-2 TRBV4-1 - -
TGCGCCAGCGGACCTGGGGCCTTTCGGGACAATGAGCAGTTCTTC CASGPGAFRDNEQFF TRBJ2-1 TRBV5-1 - -
TGTGCCCTTCATGGGGCGCCAGGGCTCAATTCACCCCTCCACTTT CALHGAPGLNSPLHF TRBJ1-6 TRBV30 - -
TGTGCCAGCAGCGTAGCTGGAGGTTTGGAGGGAGAGACCCAGTACTTC CASSVAGGLEGETQYF TRBJ2-5 TRBV9 - -
TGTGCCAGTAGTATGCAGGGGTGGGGTGAAAAACTGTTTTTT CASSMQGWGEKLFF TRBJ1-4 TRBV19 - -
TGCGCCAGCAGCCTGACAGGGATCACAGATACGCAGTATTTT CASSLTGITDTQYF TRBJ2-3 TRBV5-1 - TRBD1
TGTGCCAGCAGTTACTCGACAGCTCCTGATGGCTACACCTTC CASSYSTAPDGYTF TRBJ1-2 TRBV6-6 - -
TGTGCCACCAGTGATTTGGGACGACAGGGCGAAGAAGAGACCCAGTACTTC CATSDLGRQGEEETQYF TRBJ2-5 TRBV24-1 - TRBD1
TGTGCCAGCAGTCCCCAGGGGAACTATGGCTACACCTTC CASSPQGNYGYTF TRBJ1-2 TRBV27 - -
TGTGCCAGCAGCTTGACAGGGAGCTCCTACAATGAGCAGTTCTTC CASSLTGSSYNEQFF TRBJ2-1 TRBV5-4 - -
TGTGCCAGCAGCGTAGCTGCGGCGGGAGGGCCCTACAATGAGCAGTTCTTC CASSVAAAGGPYNEQFF TRBJ2-1 TRBV9 - TRBD2
TGTGCCAGCAGCTCAGTGGGACACTCTATGAACACTGAAGCTTTCTTT CASSSVGHSMNTEAFF TRBJ1-1 TRBV3-1/TRBV3-2 once -
TGTGCCATCAGTGAGTCTGAAGAGGGTAGTGAGCAGTTCTTC CAISESEEGSEQFF TRBJ2-1 TRBV10-3 - -
TGTGCCAGCAGTATAGCGAAAACCTACGAGCAGTACTTC CASSIAKTYEQYF TRBJ2-7 TRBV6-5 - -
TGCAGCGTTGGTGGGGGCAGTTTCACCGATTATGGCTACACCTTC CSVGGGSFTDYGYTF TRBJ1-2 TRBV29-1 - -
TGTGCCAGCAGCTTAGATAGACAGGGTGGCGAGCAGTACTTC CASSLDRQGGEQYF TRBJ2-7 TRBV11-2 many TRBD1
TGTGCCAGCAGCCTCGGACAGGGGGATGAAGCTTTCTTT CASSLGQGDEAFF TRBJ1-1 TRBV4-2 - TRBD1
TGTGCCAGTTCTAGCGGGAGAGGTAATGAGCAGTTCTTC CASSSGRGNEQFF TRBJ2-1 TRBV19 few TRBD2
TGTGCCAGTAGTATTACTCTAGCCCCAGATACGCAGTATTTT CASSITLAPDTQYF TRBJ2-3 TRBV19 - -
TGTGCCAGCAGCTTGGCCTTCGAGGCCGTCGGAGATACGCAGTATTTT CASSLAFEAVGDTQYF TRBJ2-3 TRBV5-4 - -
TGTGCCAGCAGCGAACGCGGGGACTCCTACAATGAGCAGTTCTTC CASSERGDSYNEQFF TRBJ2-1 TRBV9 - -
TGTGCCAGCAGCTTACGGGGCGGGGACCCTAACAATGAGCAGTTCTTC CASSLRGGDPNNEQFF TRBJ2-1 TRBV7-2 once -
TGTGCCAGCAACAAAGCGGGGACAGATACGCAGTATTTT CASNKAGTDTQYF TRBJ2-3 TRBV3-1/TRBV3-2 - TRBD2
TGTGCCAGCAGTGAATTGGGGGGGAGTAGCGGGGAGCTGTTTTTT CASSELGGSSGELFF TRBJ2-2 TRBV6-1 - TRBD2
TGTGCCAGCAGCTTGTATGCAGGGATAAGCACAGATACGCAGTATTTT CASSLYAGISTDTQYF TRBJ2-3 TRBV5-4 - -
TGCGCCAGCAGCCGACTAGCGGGGGGAGAGACCCAGTACTTC CASSRLAGGETQYF TRBJ2-5 TRBV4-1 - TRBD2
TGTGCCAGCAGTTATCCCAGGGGAGCGGATGGCTACACCTTC CASSYPRGADGYTF TRBJ1-2 TRBV6-1 - -
TGTGCCAGCAAGGCCTCGCGGGCGGCCTACAATGAGCAGTTCTTC CASKASRAAYNEQFF TRBJ2-1 TRBV2 few -
TGTGCCAGCAGTTACATTGGGGAGGTAAATGAGCAGTTCTTC CASSYIGEVNEQFF TRBJ2-1 TRBV6-2/TRBV6-3 - -
TGCGCCAGCAGGGAGGGGTCTAATTCACCCCTCCACTTT CASREGSNSPLHF TRBJ1-6 TRBV5-1 - -
TGTGCCAGCAGCCATACGGGACTCGGGGCCGATGAGCAGTTCTTC CASSHTGLGADEQFF TRBJ2-1 TRBV3-1/TRBV3-2 - -
TGTGCCAGCGCCAGGGGCCACCTTTGGGATGGCTACACCTTC CASARGHLWDGYTF TRBJ1-2 TRBV2 - -
TGCGCCAGCAGTGAAGAGGGCACAGGGGGCACTGAAGCTTTCTTT CASSEEGTGGTEAFF TRBJ1-1 TRBV10-1 few TRBD1
TGTGCCAGCAGCCAGTTTACTAGCGGGGAAGAGACCCAGTACTTC CASSQFTSGEETQYF TRBJ2-5 TRBV3-1/TRBV3-2 - TRBD2
TGTGCCAGCAGCTTAACGGGCGGGACTAGCTCCTACAATGAGCAGTTCTTC CASSLTGGTSSYNEQFF TRBJ2-1 TRBV7-3 - TRBD2
TGTGCCAGCAGCTTGGGGGACAGGGAGTATGGCTACACCTTC CASSLGDREYGYTF TRBJ1-2 TRBV5-6 - TRBD1
TGTGCCACCAGCAGATCCACAGGTATACACGAGCAGTACTTC CATSRSTGIHEQYF TRBJ2-7 TRBV15 - -
TGTGCCAGCAGCTTACGTCCCCTACAGCCCCAGCATTTT CASSLRPLQPQHF TRBJ1-5 TRBV7-2 - -
TGTGCCTGGAGTCCTAGCGGTAGCACAGATACGCAGTATTTT CAWSPSGSTDTQYF TRBJ2-3 TRBV30 - TRBD2
TGTGCCAGCAGCTTAAACGGCGGGGGAGAGACCCAGTACTTC CASSLNGGGETQYF TRBJ2-5 TRBV7-3 - TRBD2
TGTGCCAGCAGCGGGACTAGCGCGGGCTACAATGAGCAGTTCTTC CASSGTSAGYNEQFF TRBJ2-1 TRBV7-3 - TRBD2
TGTGCCAGCACCCTTCAGGGGGTCCAAGAGACCCAGTACTTC CASTLQGVQETQYF TRBJ2-5 TRBV6-5 - TRBD1
TGCGCCAGCAGTGAGTCTAGGACAACCTATAATTCACCCCTCCACTTT CASSESRTTYNSPLHF TRBJ1-6 TRBV10-2 few -
TGTGCCAGCAGCTTGGTGTCAGGGGATTTCCAAGAGACCCAGTACTTC CASSLVSGDFQETQYF TRBJ2-5 TRBV5-6 - -
TGTGCCAGCAGCGAGGGCCCGTTTGACAATGAGCAGTTCTTC CASSEGPFDNEQFF TRBJ2-1 TRBV5-5 - -
TGTGCCAGCAGCAAAGGCAGGGATCTTAGCAATCAGCCCCAGCATTTT CASSKGRDLSNQPQHF TRBJ1-5 TRBV21-1 few -
TGTGCCAGCAGCGCAGGGACTAGCACAGATACGCAGTATTTT CASSAGTSTDTQYF TRBJ2-3 TRBV7-7 - -
TGTGCCAGCAGCGAGACAGGGGGGACAGATACGCAGTATTTT CASSETGGTDTQYF TRBJ2-3 TRBV7-2 - TRBD1
TGTGGGACCAACCGCGGGGGGGGGTCTGAAGCTTTCTTT CGTNRGGGSEAFF TRBJ1-1 TRBV28 few -
TGCGCCAGCAGCTTGTATGGGTCCTTACAGTCCGATACGCAGTATTTT CASSLYGSLQSDTQYF TRBJ2-3 TRBV5-1 - -
TGTGCCAGCAGCTTGTCGGGACAAGTGGGGGGCTACACCTTC CASSLSGQVGGYTF TRBJ1-2 TRBV7-3 - -